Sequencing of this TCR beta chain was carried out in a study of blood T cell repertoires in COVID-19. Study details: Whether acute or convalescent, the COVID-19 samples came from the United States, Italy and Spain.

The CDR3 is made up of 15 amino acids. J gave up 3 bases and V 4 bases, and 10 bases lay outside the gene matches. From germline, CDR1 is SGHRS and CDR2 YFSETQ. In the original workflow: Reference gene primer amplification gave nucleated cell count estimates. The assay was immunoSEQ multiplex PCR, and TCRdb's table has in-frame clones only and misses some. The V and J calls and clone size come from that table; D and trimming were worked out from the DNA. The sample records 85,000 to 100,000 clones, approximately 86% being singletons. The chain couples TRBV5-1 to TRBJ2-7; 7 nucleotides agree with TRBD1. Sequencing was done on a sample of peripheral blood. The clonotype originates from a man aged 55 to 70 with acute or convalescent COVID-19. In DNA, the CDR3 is TGCGCCAGCAGCCGGGCAGAGGGGGCCCTCTACGAGCAGTACTTC. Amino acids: CASSRAEGALYEQYF.